The present T cell receptor (beta chain) was sequenced within a study of T cell repertoires in cytomegalovirus infection. Study findings and constraints: The ex vivo response showed dominance by HLA-C-restricted CMV-specific TCR beta clonotypes.

The sample holds a few counts of this clonotype. Its matching antigen is unknown. TCRdb itself ran the reads through MiXCR, one entry per CDR3 protein. The sample carries roughly 170,000 distinct CDR3 sequences, about 20% recorded once. The CDR3 contains 15 residues. Germline CDR1 is SGHVS and CDR2 is FQNEAQ. V lost 4 bases and J lost 3, with 16 bases in between. The sequence was obtained from a human donor in good health (CMV status not recorded). Some clones in this sample may be carry-over from other donors' samples. Sequencing was performed on CD8+ T cells from cultured PBMCs, taken from culture after CMV antigen stimulation. J is TRBJ2-7 and V is TRBV7-8; the D is unclear. DNA for the CDR3: TGTGCCAGCAGCTCGGACGTCGGGTCCGTCTACGAGCAGTACTTC. It is translated as CASSSDVGSVYEQYF.